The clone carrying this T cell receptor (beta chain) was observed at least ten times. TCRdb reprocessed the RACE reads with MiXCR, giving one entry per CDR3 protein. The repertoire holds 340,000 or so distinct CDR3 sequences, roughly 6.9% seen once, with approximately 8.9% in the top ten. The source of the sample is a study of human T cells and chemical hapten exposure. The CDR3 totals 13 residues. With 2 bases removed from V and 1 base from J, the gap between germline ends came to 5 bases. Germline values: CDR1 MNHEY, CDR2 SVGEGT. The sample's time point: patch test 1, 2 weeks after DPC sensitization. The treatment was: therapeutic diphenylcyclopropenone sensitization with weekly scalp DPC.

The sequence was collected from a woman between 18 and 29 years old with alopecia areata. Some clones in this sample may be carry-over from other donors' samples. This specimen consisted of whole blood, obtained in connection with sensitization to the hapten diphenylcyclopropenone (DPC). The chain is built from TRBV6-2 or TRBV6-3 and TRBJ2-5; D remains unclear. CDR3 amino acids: CASSYDTQETQYF. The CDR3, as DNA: TGTGCCAGCAGTTACGACACCCAAGAGACCCAGTACTTC.